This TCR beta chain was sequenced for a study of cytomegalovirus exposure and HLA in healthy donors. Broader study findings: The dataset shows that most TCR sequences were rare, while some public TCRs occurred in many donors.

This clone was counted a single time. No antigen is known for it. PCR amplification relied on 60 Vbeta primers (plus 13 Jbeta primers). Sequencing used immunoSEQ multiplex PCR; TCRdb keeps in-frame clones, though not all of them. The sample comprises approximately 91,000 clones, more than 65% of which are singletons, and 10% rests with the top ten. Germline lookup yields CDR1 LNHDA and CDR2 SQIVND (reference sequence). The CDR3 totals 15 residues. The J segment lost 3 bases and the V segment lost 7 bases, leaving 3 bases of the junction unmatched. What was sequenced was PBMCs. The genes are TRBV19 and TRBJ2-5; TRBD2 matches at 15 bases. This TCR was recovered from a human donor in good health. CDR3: CASMGLAGGEETQYF. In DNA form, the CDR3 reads TGTGCCAGTATGGGACTAGCGGGGGGTGAAGAGACCCAGTACTTC.